The TCR beta chain under discussion was sequenced for a study of cytomegalovirus exposure and HLA in healthy donors. The CDR3 covers 14 residues. Trimming took 5 bases from V and 5 from J, leaving 15 bases between them. Germline loops: CDR1 SGHVS, CDR2 FQNEAQ. Study-wide points: Clonal expansion was found to be greater in HLA-associated TCR beta chains than in equally common others in a later analysis. In an earlier analysis, in 587 donors, most V segments appeared productive either ~87% or ~30% of the time.

PCR used 60 Vbeta primers and 13 Jbeta primers. Authors' data handling: Later reanalysis found 70 million to 95 million unique TCR beta chains, some 10 million of them shared. The protocol was immunoSEQ multiplex PCR, while the TCRdb copy is restricted to in-frame clones and leaves out a portion. That table furnishes V, J and clone size, whereas the DNA furnished D and trimming. The sample carries roughly 160,000 clones, 81% recorded once. This clone was recorded a few times. The antigen remains undetermined. Source material: PBMCs. The chain employs TRBV7-8 and TRBJ1-1; perhaps TRBD1 as D (6 bases). This receptor was identified in a woman aged 45-65 years in good health and CMV-seronegative. The CDR3 loop reads CASSQNGGQTEAFF. In nucleotides, the CDR3 is TGTGCCAGCAGCCAAAACGGGGGGCAAACTGAAGCTTTCTTT.